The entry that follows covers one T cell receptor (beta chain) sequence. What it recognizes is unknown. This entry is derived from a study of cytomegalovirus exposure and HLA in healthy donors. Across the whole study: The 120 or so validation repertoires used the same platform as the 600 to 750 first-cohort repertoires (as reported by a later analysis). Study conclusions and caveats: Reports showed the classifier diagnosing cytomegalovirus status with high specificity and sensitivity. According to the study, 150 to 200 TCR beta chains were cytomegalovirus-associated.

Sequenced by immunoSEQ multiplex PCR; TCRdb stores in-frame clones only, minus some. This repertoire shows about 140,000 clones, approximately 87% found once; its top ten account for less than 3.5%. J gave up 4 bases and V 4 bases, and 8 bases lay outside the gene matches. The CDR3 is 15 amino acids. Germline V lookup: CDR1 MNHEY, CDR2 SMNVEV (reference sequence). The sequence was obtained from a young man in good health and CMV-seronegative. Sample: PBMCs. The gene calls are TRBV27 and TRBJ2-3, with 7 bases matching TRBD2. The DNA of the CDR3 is TGTGCCAGCAGTTACCTAGCGGTCAACGCAGATACGCAGTATTTT. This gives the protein CASSYLAVNADTQYF.